This TCR beta chain was recorded in a study of T cell responses to AZD1222 COVID-19 vaccine. The wider study: Recipients boosted at about 4 weeks or about 12 weeks are pooled. Study-level points and caveats: Reports say nearly half of spike-specific TCRs go after unmutated variant regions. Two doses of AZD1222 preceded a rise in Spike-specific TCR breadth and depth. Clonal diversity may have been underestimated in mostly white British donors.

Trimming left V 5 bases short and J 6 bases short, with 12 bases between. The CDR3 is made up of 13 amino acids. The germline CDR1 and CDR2 sequences are LNHDA and SQIVND (reference sequence). Regarding this clone: Its antigen is unidentified.

Here immunoSEQ multiplex PCR was the method, and the copy in TCRdb shows in-frame clones only, minus some. The sample gives 95,000 to 100,000 clones, roughly 90% of which show up once; 20% to 30% is in the top ten. The TCR comes from an adult in good health. Specimen: peripheral blood, collected on day 0 of AZD1222 vaccination. This chain connects TRBV19 to TRBJ2-3; unclear D gene. CDR3 residues: CASSPAPRDTQYF. CDR3 bases: TGTGCCAGTAGTCCTGCTCCCCGGGATACGCAGTATTTT.